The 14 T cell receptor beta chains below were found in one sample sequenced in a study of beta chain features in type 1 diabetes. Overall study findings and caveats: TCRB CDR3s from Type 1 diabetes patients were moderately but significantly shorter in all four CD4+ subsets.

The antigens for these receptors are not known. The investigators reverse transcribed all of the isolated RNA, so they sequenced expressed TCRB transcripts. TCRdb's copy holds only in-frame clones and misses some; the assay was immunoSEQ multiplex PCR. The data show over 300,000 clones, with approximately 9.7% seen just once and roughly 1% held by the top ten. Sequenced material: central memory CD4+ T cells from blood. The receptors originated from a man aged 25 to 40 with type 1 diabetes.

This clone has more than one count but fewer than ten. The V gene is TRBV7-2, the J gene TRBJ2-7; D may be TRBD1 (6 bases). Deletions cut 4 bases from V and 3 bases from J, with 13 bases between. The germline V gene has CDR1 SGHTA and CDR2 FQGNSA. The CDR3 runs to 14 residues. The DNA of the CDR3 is TGTGCCAGCAGCTCCGGGACAATCCTCTACGAGCAGTACTTC. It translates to CASSSGTILYEQYF.

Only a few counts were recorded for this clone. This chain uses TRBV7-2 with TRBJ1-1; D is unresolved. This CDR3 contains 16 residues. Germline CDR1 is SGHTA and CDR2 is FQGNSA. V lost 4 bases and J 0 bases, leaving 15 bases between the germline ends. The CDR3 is CASSSRVAVVNTEAFF. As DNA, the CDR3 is TGTGCCAGCAGCTCCCGTGTCGCGGTGGTGAACACTGAAGCTTTCTTT.

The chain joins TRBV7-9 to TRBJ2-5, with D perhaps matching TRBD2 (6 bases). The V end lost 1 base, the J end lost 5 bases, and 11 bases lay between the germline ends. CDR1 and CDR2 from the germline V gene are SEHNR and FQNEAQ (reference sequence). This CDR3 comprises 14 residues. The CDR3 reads CASSLDGGPETQYF. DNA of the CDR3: TGTGCCAGCAGCTTAGACGGAGGGCCCGAGACCCAGTACTTC.

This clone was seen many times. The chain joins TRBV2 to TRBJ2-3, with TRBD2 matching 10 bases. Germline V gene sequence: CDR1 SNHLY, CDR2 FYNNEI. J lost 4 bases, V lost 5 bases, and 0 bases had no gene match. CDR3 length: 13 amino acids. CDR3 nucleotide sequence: TGTGCCAGCAGTAGCGGGGGGGCAGATACGCAGTATTTT. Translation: CASSSGGADTQYF.

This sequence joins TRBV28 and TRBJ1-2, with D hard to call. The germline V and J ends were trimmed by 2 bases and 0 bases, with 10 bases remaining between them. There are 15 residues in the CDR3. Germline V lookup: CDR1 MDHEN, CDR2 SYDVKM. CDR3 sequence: CASSLGYPANYGYTF. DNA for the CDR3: TGTGCCAGCAGTTTAGGATACCCAGCTAACTATGGCTACACCTTC.

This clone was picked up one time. CDR3 loop: CASREMSYEQYF. The CDR3 bases are TGTGCCAGCAGAGAGATGTCCTACGAGCAGTACTTC. V usage is TRBV2 and J usage is TRBJ2-7; D gene ambiguous. Germline loops: CDR1 SNHLY, CDR2 FYNNEI. The germline V and J ends were trimmed by 6 bases and 1 base, with 7 bases remaining between them. The CDR3 totals 12 residues.

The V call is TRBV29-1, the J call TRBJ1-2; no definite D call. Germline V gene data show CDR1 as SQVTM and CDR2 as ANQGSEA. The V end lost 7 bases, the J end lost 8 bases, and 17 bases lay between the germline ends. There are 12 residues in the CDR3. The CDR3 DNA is TGCAGCGGTTCCGGAGCCCGGTGGGGCTACACCTTC. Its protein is CSGSGARWGYTF.

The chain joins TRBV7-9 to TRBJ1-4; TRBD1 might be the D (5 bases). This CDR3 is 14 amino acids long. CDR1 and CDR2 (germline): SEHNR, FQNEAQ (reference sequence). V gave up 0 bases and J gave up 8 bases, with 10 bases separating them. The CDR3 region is CASSLAVRGEKLFF. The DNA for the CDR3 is TGTGCCAGCAGCTTAGCGGTGCGGGGGGAAAAACTGTTTTTT.

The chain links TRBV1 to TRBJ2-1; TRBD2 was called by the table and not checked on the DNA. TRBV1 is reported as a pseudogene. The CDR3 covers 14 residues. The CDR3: CTSPPERGDNEQFF. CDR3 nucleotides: TGCACCAGCCCCCCTGAGCGGGGGGACAATGAGCAGTTCTTC.

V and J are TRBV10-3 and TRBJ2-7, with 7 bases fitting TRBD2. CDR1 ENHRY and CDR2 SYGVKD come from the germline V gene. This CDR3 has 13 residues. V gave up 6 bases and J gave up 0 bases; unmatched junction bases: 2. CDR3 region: CAIRAGDSYEQYF. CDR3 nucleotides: TGTGCCATCAGGGCGGGGGACTCCTACGAGCAGTACTTC.

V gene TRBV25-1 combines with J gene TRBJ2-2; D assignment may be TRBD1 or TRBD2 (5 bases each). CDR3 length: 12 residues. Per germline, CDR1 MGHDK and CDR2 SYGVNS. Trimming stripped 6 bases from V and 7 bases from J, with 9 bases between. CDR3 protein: CASSEGRGELFF. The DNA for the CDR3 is TGTGCCAGCAGCGAGGGGCGCGGGGAGCTGTTTTTT.

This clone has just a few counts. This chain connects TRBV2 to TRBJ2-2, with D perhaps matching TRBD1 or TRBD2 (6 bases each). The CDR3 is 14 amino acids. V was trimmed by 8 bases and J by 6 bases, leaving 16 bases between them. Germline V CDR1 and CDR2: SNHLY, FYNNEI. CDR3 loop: CASRRQEGSGELFF. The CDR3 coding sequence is TGTGCCAGCCGCAGACAGGAGGGGTCCGGGGAGCTGTTTTTT.

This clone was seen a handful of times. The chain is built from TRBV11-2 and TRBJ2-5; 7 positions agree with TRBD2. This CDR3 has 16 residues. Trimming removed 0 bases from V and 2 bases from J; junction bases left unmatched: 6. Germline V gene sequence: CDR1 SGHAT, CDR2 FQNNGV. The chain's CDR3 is CASSLEPGRGQETQYF. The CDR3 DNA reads TGTGCCAGCAGCTTAGAACCAGGGAGGGGACAAGAGACCCAGTACTTC.

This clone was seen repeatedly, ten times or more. For the CDR3, the DNA is TGTGCCAGCAGCTTGAGCGGGGGGGCCATTGGTGAGCAGTTCTTC. Its protein product is CASSLSGGAIGEQFF. This sequence joins TRBV6-5 and TRBJ2-1; 10 bases are a match to TRBD2. V was clipped by 6 bases and J by 9 bases; unmatched bases: 11. CDR3 length equals 15 residues. Germline loops: CDR1 MNHEY, CDR2 SVGAGI.